The 25 T cell receptor beta chains listed next were all sequenced from one sample in a study of blood T cell repertoires in COVID-19. Data came from immunoSEQ multiplex PCR; TCRdb stores just in-frame clones and leaves some out. The sample includes some 180,000 clones, more than 85% of them seen just once. Material: PBMCs or T cells enriched from blood (not recorded which). These receptors were taken from a woman aged 40-49 years in a cohort exposed to, infected with or recovered from COVID-19 (not recorded which).

The rearrangement uses TRBV5-6 and TRBJ2-5, with TRBD1 as a possible D gene (6 bases). There are 13 residues in the CDR3. The ends were cut back, 2 bases at V and 5 bases at J, with 10 bases in the middle. CDR1 and CDR2 (germline): SGHDT, YYEEEE. Written as DNA, the CDR3 is TGTGCCAGCAGCTTTTGGGGGCGGGAGACCCAGTACTTC. It yields the protein CASSFWGRETQYF.

J is TRBJ1-4 and V is TRBV11-3; 8 bases fit TRBD1. The V and J ends lost 3 bases and 4 bases, in that order; junction bases with no gene match: 1. The V gene's germline CDR1 is SGHNT and CDR2 YENEEA. The CDR3 has 14 residues. The CDR3, as DNA: TGTGCCAGCAGCTTGGGACAGGTTAATGAAAAACTGTTTTTT. Translation: CASSLGQVNEKLFF.

The CDR3 DNA follows: TGTGCCAGCACCAGAAACGAAAAACTGTTTTTT. This gives the protein CASTRNEKLFF. The chain links TRBV2 to TRBJ1-4; no definite D call. The V gene's germline CDR1 is SNHLY and CDR2 FYNNEI. The V gene lost 7 bases and the J gene lost 8 bases, with 8 bases spanning the gap. This CDR3 contains 11 residues. The variable domain in full, completed from reference TRBV2 and TRBJ1-4, reads EPEVTQTPSHQVTQMGQEVILRCVPISNHLYFYWYRQILGQKVEFLVSFYNNEISEKSEIFDDQFSVERPDGSNFTLKIRSTKLEDSAMYFCASTRNEKLFFGSGTQLSVL.

V usage is TRBV15 and J usage is TRBJ2-1; 7 nucleotides line up with TRBD1. V shed 3 bases, J shed 6 bases, and the junction held 2 bases outside the gene matches. The CDR3 spans 13 residues. Germline CDR1 is LNHNV and CDR2 is YYDKDF (reference sequence). CDR3 coding DNA: TGTGCCACCAGCAGGAGGACAGGCAATGAGCAGTTCTTC. This encodes CATSRRTGNEQFF. The variable domain in full, with the rest retrieved from reference TRBV15 and TRBJ2-1, is DAMVIQNPRYQVTQFGKPVTLSCSQTLNHNVMYWYQQKSSQAPKLLFHYYDKDFNNEADTPDNFQSRRPNTSFCFLDIRSPGLGDTAMYLCATSRRTGNEQFFGPGTRLTVL.

The genes are TRBV5-1 and TRBJ2-7, with a possible D match to TRBD2 (7 bases). V lost 4 bases and J 4 bases, leaving 15 bases between the germline ends. Germline CDR1 and CDR2: SGHRS and YFSETQ. The CDR3 sequence is 14 residues long. The CDR3 bases are TGCGCCAGCAGCCCACGAGGGGGGGCGTACGAGCAGTACTTC. It codes for CASSPRGGAYEQYF.

This clone was detected many times. This sequence joins TRBV7-9 and TRBJ2-4; TRBD1 aligns across 9 bases. V shed 5 bases, J shed 5 bases, and the junction held 7 bases outside the gene matches. Germline V gene data show CDR1 as SEHNR and CDR2 as FQNEAQ (reference sequence). CDR3 length: 15 amino acids. CDR3 in amino acids: CASSPRTGAENIQYF. In nucleotides, the CDR3 is TGTGCCAGCAGCCCACGGACAGGGGCCGAAAACATTCAGTACTTC.

V gene TRBV5-1 combines with J gene TRBJ2-7; TRBD2 is a possible D gene (7 bases). The CDR3 contains 14 residues. V dropped 0 bases and J dropped 2 bases, with 9 bases sitting between them. Germline V gene sequence: CDR1 SGHRS, CDR2 YFSETQ. The CDR3 coding sequence is TGCGCCAGCAGCTTGGAGGGGGGGACCTACGAGCAGTACTTC. This gives the protein CASSLEGGTYEQYF.

In its sample, this clone was seen once. The chain employs TRBV18 and TRBJ2-5; 9 nucleotides align to TRBD1. The germline CDR1 and CDR2 sequences are KGHSH and LQKENI. With 3 bases clipped from V and 4 bases from J, the junction kept 6 bases outside the gene matches. The CDR3 sequence is 15 residues long. In nucleotides, the CDR3 is TGTGCCAGCTCACCGCCAGGACAGGGGAGAGAGACCCAGTACTTC. It is translated as CASSPPGQGRETQYF.

J is TRBJ2-3 and V is TRBV12-3 or TRBV12-4; D not certain. The CDR3 consists of 13 residues. The V end lost 2 bases, the J end lost 10 bases, and 13 bases lay between the germline ends. The CDR3 region is CASSLNQADSQYF. CDR3 bases: TGTGCCAGCAGTTTAAATCAAGCCGATTCGCAGTATTTT.

CDR3 nucleotide sequence: TGTGCCAGCAGCGTAGGACAACGGGCCAACGTCCTGACTTTC. Its protein is CASSVGQRANVLTF. The gene calls are TRBV9 and TRBJ2-6; D gene uncertain. CDR3 length equals 14 residues. Germline CDR1 and CDR2: SGDLS and YYNGEE. V lost 0 bases to trimming and J lost 5 bases, with 6 bases between them.

The chain has TRBV10-3 and TRBJ1-1, with 10 bases identical to TRBD1. The V gene end was trimmed by 9 bases and the J gene end by 5 bases; junction bases not matched to a gene: 6. The CDR3 runs 13 residues. Germline values: CDR1 ENHRY, CDR2 SYGVKD. The CDR3 is CAMKTGGATEAFF. Here the CDR3 DNA reads TGTGCCATGAAGACAGGGGGCGCAACTGAAGCTTTCTTT.

The chain has TRBV24-1 and TRBJ2-2, with 13 nucleotides matching TRBD2. CDR3 length: 17 amino acids. After removal of 2 bases from V and 5 bases from J, the junction contained 4 bases not matched to a gene. The germline gives CDR1 KGHDR, CDR2 SFDVKD. CDR3 in DNA: TGTGCCACCAGTGATTCCGGACTAGCGGGAGTTACCGGGGAGCTGTTTTTT. Translating gives CATSDSGLAGVTGELFF.

This clone was detected a few times. The chain combines TRBV12-3 or TRBV12-4 with TRBJ2-5; no reliable D call. V lost 1 base, J lost 3 bases, and 6 bases lay in between. The CDR3 totals 13 residues. CDR3 protein: CASSLGVKETQYF. The CDR3 nucleotides read TGTGCCAGCAGTTTAGGCGTCAAAGAGACCCAGTACTTC.

The count of this clone is one. The J gene is TRBJ1-1, the V gene TRBV4-1, with 7 bases that match TRBD1. J was trimmed by 4 bases and V by 0 bases; bases with no gene match: 11. From germline, CDR1 is MGHRA and CDR2 YSYEKL. This CDR3 has 17 amino acids. The CDR3 nucleotides are TGCGCCAGCAGCCAAGATAAGAATAGGGGGCTTCGCACTGAAGCTTTCTTT. Translation: CASSQDKNRGLRTEAFF.

The chain uses TRBV5-1 and TRBJ2-7; possibly TRBD2 for D (5 bases). Germline V gene lookup returns CDR1 SGHRS and CDR2 YFSETQ. This CDR3 has 15 residues. The V end was cut by 2 bases, the J end by 4 bases, with 16 bases between. CDR3 protein: CASSFRSGNWYEQYF. The DNA for the CDR3 is TGCGCCAGCAGCTTTCGGTCGGGGAATTGGTACGAGCAGTACTTC.

This chain uses TRBV18 with TRBJ2-6, with D unresolved. The CDR3 has 14 residues. Germline V gene lookup returns CDR1 KGHSH and CDR2 LQKENI. V dropped 5 bases and J dropped 0 bases, with 5 bases sitting between them. The CDR3 region has the DNA TGTGCCAGCTCATCTAGCTCTGGGGCCAACGTCCTGACTTTC. Protein sequence: CASSSSSGANVLTF.

This clone has a handful of counts. The rearrangement joins TRBV7-9 to TRBJ2-1, with 8 nucleotides matching TRBD2. The CDR3 loop spans 17 amino acids. Germline V lookup: CDR1 SEHNR, CDR2 FQNEAQ (reference sequence). V lost 1 base to trimming and J lost 9 bases; unmatched junction nucleotides: 14. CDR3 sequence: CASSLGAWAGGPPEQFF. The DNA of the CDR3 is TGTGCCAGCAGCTTAGGGGCCTGGGCGGGAGGCCCTCCTGAGCAGTTCTTC. The whole variable domain, remainder taken from reference TRBV7-9 and TRBJ2-1, is DTGVSQNPRHKITKRGQNVTFRCDPISEHNRLYWYRQTLGQGPEFLTYFQNEAQLEKSRLLSDRFSAERPKGSFSTLEIQRTEQGDSAMYLCASSLGAWAGGPPEQFFGPGTRLTVL.

This chain connects TRBV7-2 to TRBJ2-3, with TRBD2 matching over 10 bases. Germline V gene data show CDR1 as SGHTA and CDR2 as FQGNSA. V dropped 2 bases and J dropped 2; count of bases not matched to a gene: 1. This CDR3 spans 15 amino acids. CDR3 residues: CASSLLAGATDTQYF. Here the CDR3 DNA reads TGTGCCAGCAGCTTACTAGCGGGAGCCACAGATACGCAGTATTTT.

This rearrangement joins TRBV28 to TRBJ1-5; TRBD1 agrees at 7 bases. CDR1 is MDHEN, CDR2 SYDVKM, per germline. With 2 bases clipped from V and 6 bases from J, the junction kept 7 bases outside the gene matches. The CDR3 length is 15 residues. The CDR3 DNA reads TGTGCCAGCAGTTTAACAGGGGAATATGGTCAGCCCCAGCATTTT. As protein: CASSLTGEYGQPQHF.

A single count supports this clone. The chain combines TRBV7-8 with TRBJ2-7, with 12 bases identical to TRBD2. After removal of 7 bases from V and 4 bases from J, the junction contained 8 bases not matched to a gene. Germline-derived CDR1 and CDR2 are SGHVS and FQNEAQ. CDR3 length: 15 residues. CDR3 sequence: CASNPSGTSGYEQYF. CDR3 nucleotide sequence: TGTGCCAGCAACCCATCCGGGACTAGCGGGTACGAGCAGTACTTC.

The gene calls are TRBV9 and TRBJ1-2; 8 nucleotides align to TRBD1. In germline, CDR1 is SGDLS, CDR2 YYNGEE. Trimming at V came to 0 bases and at J to 3 bases, leaving 10 bases not matched to a gene. This CDR3 region has 17 residues. The CDR3 here is CASSVGDRSPGDYGYTF. DNA of the CDR3: TGTGCCAGCAGCGTAGGGGACAGGTCCCCTGGCGACTATGGCTACACCTTC.

The rearrangement links TRBV15 to TRBJ2-7, with a tentative D call TRBD2 (6 bases). Germline loops: CDR1 LNHNV, CDR2 YYDKDF (reference sequence). The V end was cut by 0 bases, the J end by 3 bases, with 15 bases between. The CDR3 spans 16 residues. The CDR3 DNA is TGTGCCACCAGCAGAGATCGCGGAGTTAGCGGCTACGAGCAGTACTTC. Protein sequence: CATSRDRGVSGYEQYF.

The chain couples TRBV6-2 or TRBV6-3 to TRBJ1-5; D is possibly TRBD1 (5 bases). V was clipped by 6 bases and J by 5 bases, with 14 bases between them. CDR1 MNHEY and CDR2 SVGEGT come from the germline V gene. This CDR3 contains 14 residues. CDR3 residues: CASSPPRDHQPQHF. The CDR3 DNA follows: TGTGCCAGCAGCCCCCCCAGGGATCATCAGCCCCAGCATTTT.

The chain employs TRBV4-3 and TRBJ2-3; TRBD2 aligns across 14 bases. The germline CDR1 and CDR2 sequences are LGHNA and YSLEER. The V gene end was trimmed by 1 base and the J gene end by 6 bases; junction bases not matched to a gene: 15. The CDR3 runs 20 residues. In nucleotides, the CDR3 is TGCGCCAGCAGCCAAGCTCCCCCAGGCGGACTAGCGGGAGGAGGGGATACGCAGTATTTT. Amino acids: CASSQAPPGGLAGGGDTQYF.

Here the CDR3 reads CSVEDQRTANYGYTF. The CDR3 DNA follows: TGCAGCGTTGAAGATCAAAGGACAGCTAACTATGGCTACACCTTC. V and J are TRBV29-1 and TRBJ1-2; weak D call: TRBD1 (6 bases). Deletions cut 0 bases from V and 0 bases from J, with 11 bases between. This CDR3 region has 15 residues. Per germline, CDR1 SQVTM and CDR2 ANQGSEA.